These 2 T cell receptor beta chains were sequenced from one sample in a study of early T cells in non-severe SARS-CoV-2 infection. A single record per CDR3 protein comes from TCRdb applying MiXCR to the 5' RACE reads. The profile shows tens of thousands of distinct CDR3 sequences, approximately 5.3% of them singletons. Sequenced input: whole blood. The receptors here all came from an adult who was a healthcare worker with PCR-confirmed SARS-CoV-2 infection or an uninfected control (not recorded which).

This clonotype was detected many times. The V call is TRBV3-1, the J call TRBJ1-6; 10 positions match TRBD1. This CDR3 contains 14 residues. In germline, CDR1 is LGHDT, CDR2 YNNKEL (reference sequence). V lost 10 bases and J lost 6; bases outside the gene matches: 6. The CDR3 protein is CATRQGAFNSPLHF. CDR3 nucleotides: TGTGCCACCAGACAGGGGGCTTTTAATTCACCCCTCCACTTT.

At least ten counts were recorded for this clonotype. V and J are TRBV12-3 or TRBV12-4 and TRBJ2-3; D remains unclear. Trimming removed 1 base at V and 0 bases at J, with 11 bases between. This CDR3 spans 16 amino acids. The CDR3 spells CASSLVRVSSTDTQYF. The CDR3 nucleotides read TGTGCCAGCAGTTTAGTTCGGGTATCTAGCACAGATACGCAGTATTTT.